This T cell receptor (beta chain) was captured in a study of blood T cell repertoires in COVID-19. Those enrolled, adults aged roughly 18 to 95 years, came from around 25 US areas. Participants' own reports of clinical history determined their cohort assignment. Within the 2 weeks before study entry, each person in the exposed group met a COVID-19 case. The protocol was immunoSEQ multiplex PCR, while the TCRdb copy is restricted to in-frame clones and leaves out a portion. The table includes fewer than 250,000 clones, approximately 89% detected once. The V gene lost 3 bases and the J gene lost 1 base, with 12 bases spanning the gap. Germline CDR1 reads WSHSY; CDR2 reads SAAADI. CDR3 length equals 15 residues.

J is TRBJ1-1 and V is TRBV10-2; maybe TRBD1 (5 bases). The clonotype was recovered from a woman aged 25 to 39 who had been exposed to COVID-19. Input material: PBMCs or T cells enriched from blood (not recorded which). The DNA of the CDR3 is TGCGCCAGCAGTGACGGGGGGTACTCGAACACTGAAGCTTTCTTT. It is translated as CASSDGGYSNTEAFF.